This is a list of T cell receptor beta chains from one sample in a study of T-cell reconstitution after alpha-beta-depleted transplantation in children. Using its own MiXCR run on the PCR reads, TCRdb lists one record per CDR3 protein. This table has just under 150,000 distinct CDR3 sequences, roughly 8.8% appearing once. The sequences come from PBMCs, mostly from graft donor cells, collected 180 days after TCRalphabeta/CD19-depleted stem cell transplant. Every receptor here comes from a female patient aged 2-15 years who had a stem cell transplant for congenital amegakaryocytic thrombocytopenia, so the T cells may come from the graft donor. Each CDR3 is given with its conserved first and last residue. A D gene is named only where the DNA matches it firmly. Clone size is shown for a subset of rows, as once, few, many or a class of expanded clone.

d_gene: -
j_gene: TRBJ2-7
abundance: -
v_gene: TRBV27
CDR3nt: TGTGCCAGCAGTTTGATTAGGTTTCCCTCTCTCTACGAGCAGTACTTC
CDR3aa: CASSLIRFPSLYEQYF

d_gene: -
j_gene: TRBJ2-3
abundance: many
v_gene: TRBV9
CDR3nt: TGTGCCAGCAGCCTTCGTCCCCAGCATACGCAGTATTTT
CDR3aa: CASSLRPQHTQYF

d_gene: TRBD2
j_gene: TRBJ2-1
abundance: many
v_gene: TRBV14
CDR3nt: TGTGCCAGCAGCCATAGCGGGATATCCACCTACAATGAGCAGTTCTTC
CDR3aa: CASSHSGISTYNEQFF

d_gene: TRBD2
j_gene: TRBJ2-1
abundance: many
v_gene: TRBV20-1
CDR3nt: TGCAGTGCTGGCGGGACTAGCGGCTACAATGAGCAGTTCTTC
CDR3aa: CSAGGTSGYNEQFF

d_gene: -
j_gene: TRBJ2-2
abundance: once
v_gene: TRBV2
CDR3nt: TGTGCCAGCAGTGGATCCGGGGAGCTGTTTTTT
CDR3aa: CASSGSGELFF

d_gene: -
j_gene: TRBJ2-7
abundance: -
v_gene: TRBV11-2
CDR3nt: TGTGCCAGCAGCTTAGACGTCTTGGGGACGGACATTACCTACGAGCAGTACTTC
CDR3aa: CASSLDVLGTDITYEQYF

d_gene: -
j_gene: TRBJ2-4
abundance: -
v_gene: TRBV5-1
CDR3nt: TGCGCCAGCAGCTTGGAAGGACATACCTTGAGTAATCAGTACTTC
CDR3aa: CASSLEGHTLSNQYF

d_gene: TRBD1
j_gene: TRBJ2-1
abundance: few
v_gene: TRBV12-3/TRBV12-4
CDR3nt: TGTGCCAGCAGCCCGGGACAGGGGGCCCGGGGTCGCTCCTACAATGAGCAGTTCTTC
CDR3aa: CASSPGQGARGRSYNEQFF

d_gene: -
j_gene: TRBJ1-3
abundance: many
v_gene: TRBV4-1
CDR3nt: TGCGCCAGCAGCCAAGTCCCCAGGGTCCTGGGCTCTGGAAACACCATATATTTT
CDR3aa: CASSQVPRVLGSGNTIYF

d_gene: -
j_gene: TRBJ2-1
abundance: few
v_gene: TRBV4-1
CDR3nt: TGCGCCAGCAGCATAAGCTCCTACAATGAGCAGTTCTTC
CDR3aa: CASSISSYNEQFF

d_gene: -
j_gene: TRBJ1-5
abundance: -
v_gene: TRBV5-6
CDR3nt: TGTGCCAGCAGCCGAGGGGGACAGCCCCAGCATTTT
CDR3aa: CASSRGGQPQHF

d_gene: -
j_gene: TRBJ1-4
abundance: many
v_gene: TRBV2
CDR3nt: TGTGCCAGCAGCGGTGAGATTGGGGAAAAACTGTTTTTT
CDR3aa: CASSGEIGEKLFF

d_gene: TRBD2
j_gene: TRBJ2-3
abundance: many
v_gene: TRBV10-3
CDR3nt: TGTGCCATCAGTGATCAGACTAGCGGGAGTTACACAGATACGCAGTATTTT
CDR3aa: CAISDQTSGSYTDTQYF

d_gene: -
j_gene: TRBJ2-5
abundance: many
v_gene: TRBV6-1
CDR3nt: TGTGCCAGCAGATCTAACACCGACCGAGTCCAAGAGACCCAGTACTTC
CDR3aa: CASRSNTDRVQETQYF

d_gene: -
j_gene: TRBJ1-3
abundance: many
v_gene: TRBV4-3
CDR3nt: TGCGCCAGCAGCCAAGGTTCAACAGGGCTGAGAGGGGGAAACACCATATATTTT
CDR3aa: CASSQGSTGLRGGNTIYF

d_gene: -
j_gene: TRBJ2-6
abundance: -
v_gene: TRBV10-3
CDR3nt: TGTGCCATCAACTCTGGGGCCAACGGCCTGACTTTC
CDR3aa: CAINSGANGLTF

d_gene: -
j_gene: TRBJ2-3
abundance: many
v_gene: TRBV10-3
CDR3nt: TGTGCCATCAGTGAGGGGGACACAGATACGCAGTATTTT
CDR3aa: CAISEGDTDTQYF

d_gene: -
j_gene: TRBJ2-7
abundance: many
v_gene: TRBV2
CDR3nt: TGTGCCAGCAGGGGGCAAAGGTACGAGCAGTACTTC
CDR3aa: CASRGQRYEQYF

d_gene: TRBD1
j_gene: TRBJ2-7
abundance: many
v_gene: TRBV20-1
CDR3nt: TGCAGTGCTTTTCCGGGACAGGGCTACGAGCAGTACTTC
CDR3aa: CSAFPGQGYEQYF

d_gene: TRBD1
j_gene: TRBJ1-2
abundance: many
v_gene: TRBV18
CDR3nt: TGTGCCAGCTCACCGGGACAGGATTTCTATGGCTACACCTTC
CDR3aa: CASSPGQDFYGYTF

d_gene: -
j_gene: TRBJ2-3
abundance: many
v_gene: TRBV20-1
CDR3nt: TGCAGTGCTAGAGTGGTAGATACGCAGTATTTT
CDR3aa: CSARVVDTQYF

d_gene: TRBD2
j_gene: TRBJ2-1
abundance: many
v_gene: TRBV28
CDR3nt: TGTGCCAGCAGTTACCTAGCGGGAGGTGCTGAGCAGTTCTTC
CDR3aa: CASSYLAGGAEQFF

d_gene: -
j_gene: TRBJ2-2
abundance: many
v_gene: TRBV7-8
CDR3nt: TGTGCCAGCTTGATTCATGGGGTAACGAACACCGGGGAGCTGTTTTTT
CDR3aa: CASLIHGVTNTGELFF

d_gene: TRBD1
j_gene: TRBJ2-6
abundance: -
v_gene: TRBV5-1
CDR3nt: TGCGCCAGCAGCTGGACAGGGGGTGCGGCCAACGTCCTGACTTTC
CDR3aa: CASSWTGGAANVLTF

d_gene: -
j_gene: TRBJ2-1
abundance: -
v_gene: TRBV4-3
CDR3nt: TGCGCCAGCAGCCCGGTCCCTAGGGGGTCGATCTCCTACAATGAGCAGTTCTTC
CDR3aa: CASSPVPRGSISYNEQFF

d_gene: -
j_gene: TRBJ2-7
abundance: few
v_gene: TRBV4-2
CDR3nt: TGTGCCAGCAGCCAATGGGGTGGCGAGCAGTACTTC
CDR3aa: CASSQWGGEQYF